This TCR beta chain came from a study of vaccination effects on CD4 cells after COVID-19. Overall study context: Post-vaccine sample collection fell at a median of 72 days after the second dose.

Regarding this clone: The antigen remains undetermined.

Sequencing was performed with immunoSEQ multiplex PCR; in TCRdb, only in-frame clones are kept and a portion is missing. The sample lists over 25,000 clones; 75% to 80% were seen once. V lost 2 bases to trimming and J lost 7 bases, with 16 bases between them. The CDR3 has 16 amino acids. Germline CDR1 and CDR2: KGHDR and SFDVKD. Antigen-specific CD4+ T cells expanded by the ViraFEST assay with viral peptide pools were then sequenced. Scientists isolated CD4+ T cells after an approximately 10-day culture period ended. Each person got two doses of an mRNA SARS-CoV-2 vaccine, BNT162b2 or mRNA-1273. Recipients of the vaccine had no prior SARS-CoV-2 infection and negative nucleocapsid antibodies.

The sequencing used CD4+ T cells from PBMCs cultured with SARS-CoV-2 spike peptides, collected after COVID-19 vaccination. This chain uses TRBV24-1 with TRBJ1-4; possible D gene TRBD1, 5 bases. This sequence originates from a human donor who received a COVID-19 vaccine. Some clones in this sample may be carry-over from other donors' samples. The CDR3 bases are TGTGCCACCAGTGATTCCCAGGGCAGGGCCTTTGAAAAACTGTTTTTT. Encoded protein: CATSDSQGRAFEKLFF.